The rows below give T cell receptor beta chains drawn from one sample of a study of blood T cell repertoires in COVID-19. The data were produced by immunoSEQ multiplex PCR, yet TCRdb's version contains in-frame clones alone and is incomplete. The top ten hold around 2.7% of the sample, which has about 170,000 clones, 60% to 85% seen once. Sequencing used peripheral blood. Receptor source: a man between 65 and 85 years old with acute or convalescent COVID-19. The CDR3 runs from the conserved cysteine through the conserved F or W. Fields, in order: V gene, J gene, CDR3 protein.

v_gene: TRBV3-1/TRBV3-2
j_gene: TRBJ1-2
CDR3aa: CASSQAFGVTYGYTF

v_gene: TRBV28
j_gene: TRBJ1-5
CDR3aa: CASSHRSGEKAQHF

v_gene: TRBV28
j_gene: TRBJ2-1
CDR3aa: CASRVAGGPYNEQFF

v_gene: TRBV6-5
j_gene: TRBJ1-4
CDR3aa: CASRTGRTGFGKLFF

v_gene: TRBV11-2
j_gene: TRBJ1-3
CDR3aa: CASSLDWGISGNTIYF

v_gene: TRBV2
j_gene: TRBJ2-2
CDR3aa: CASITSGGGTGELFF

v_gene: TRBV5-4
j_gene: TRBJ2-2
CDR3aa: CASSLEATGELFF

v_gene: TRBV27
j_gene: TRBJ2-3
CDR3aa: CASSRGLAGGDTQYF

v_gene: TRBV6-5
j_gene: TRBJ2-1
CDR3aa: CASSFEQGFPFNEQFF

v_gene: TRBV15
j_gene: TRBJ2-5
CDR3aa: CATSTRTTGETQYF

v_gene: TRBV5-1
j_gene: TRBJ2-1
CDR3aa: CASSTLAGGNNEQFF

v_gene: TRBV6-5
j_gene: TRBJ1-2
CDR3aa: CASSEEGARSDGYTF

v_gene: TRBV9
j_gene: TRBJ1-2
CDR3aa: CASSVGQGTYGYTF

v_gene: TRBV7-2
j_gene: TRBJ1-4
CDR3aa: CASSPRQGRFRLFF

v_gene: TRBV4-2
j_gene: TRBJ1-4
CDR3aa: CASSPLGQTNEKLFF

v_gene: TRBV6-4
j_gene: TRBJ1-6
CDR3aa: CASSALWTVDSPLHF

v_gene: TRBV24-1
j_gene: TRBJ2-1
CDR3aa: CATSDPGQGAFNEQFF

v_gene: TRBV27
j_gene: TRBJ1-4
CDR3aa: CASKPGQANEKLFF

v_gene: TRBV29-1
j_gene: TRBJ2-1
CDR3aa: CSVGSSGSYEQFF

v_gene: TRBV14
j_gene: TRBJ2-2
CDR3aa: CASSQRTPMTGGTGELFF

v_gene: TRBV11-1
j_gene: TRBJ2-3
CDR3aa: CASSSKSGGLMNTQYF

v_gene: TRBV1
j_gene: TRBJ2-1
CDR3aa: CTSSQIQGEQFF

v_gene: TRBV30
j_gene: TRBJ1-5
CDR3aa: CAWSVTGGAQPQHF

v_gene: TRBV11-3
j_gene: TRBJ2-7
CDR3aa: CASSPAGTKNYEQYF

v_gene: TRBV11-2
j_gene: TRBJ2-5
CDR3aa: CASSLGHPSHF

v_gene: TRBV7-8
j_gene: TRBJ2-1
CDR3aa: CASSLGGSNNEQFF